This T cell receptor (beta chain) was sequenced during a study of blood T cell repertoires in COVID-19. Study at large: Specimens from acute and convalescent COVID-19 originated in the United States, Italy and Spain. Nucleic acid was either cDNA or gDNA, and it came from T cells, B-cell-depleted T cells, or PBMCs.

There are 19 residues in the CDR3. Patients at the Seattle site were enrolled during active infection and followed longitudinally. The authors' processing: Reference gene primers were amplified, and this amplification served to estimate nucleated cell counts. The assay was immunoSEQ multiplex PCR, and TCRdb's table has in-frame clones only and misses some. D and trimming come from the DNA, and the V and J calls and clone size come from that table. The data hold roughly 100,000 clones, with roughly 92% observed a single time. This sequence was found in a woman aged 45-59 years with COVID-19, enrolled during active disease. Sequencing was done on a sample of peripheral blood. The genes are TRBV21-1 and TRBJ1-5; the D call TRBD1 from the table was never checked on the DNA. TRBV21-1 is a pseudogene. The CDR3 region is CASSKLHLEDRVSNQPQHF. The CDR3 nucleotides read TGTGCCAGCAGCAAACTGCATTTGGAGGACAGGGTTAGCAATCAGCCCCAGCATTTT.